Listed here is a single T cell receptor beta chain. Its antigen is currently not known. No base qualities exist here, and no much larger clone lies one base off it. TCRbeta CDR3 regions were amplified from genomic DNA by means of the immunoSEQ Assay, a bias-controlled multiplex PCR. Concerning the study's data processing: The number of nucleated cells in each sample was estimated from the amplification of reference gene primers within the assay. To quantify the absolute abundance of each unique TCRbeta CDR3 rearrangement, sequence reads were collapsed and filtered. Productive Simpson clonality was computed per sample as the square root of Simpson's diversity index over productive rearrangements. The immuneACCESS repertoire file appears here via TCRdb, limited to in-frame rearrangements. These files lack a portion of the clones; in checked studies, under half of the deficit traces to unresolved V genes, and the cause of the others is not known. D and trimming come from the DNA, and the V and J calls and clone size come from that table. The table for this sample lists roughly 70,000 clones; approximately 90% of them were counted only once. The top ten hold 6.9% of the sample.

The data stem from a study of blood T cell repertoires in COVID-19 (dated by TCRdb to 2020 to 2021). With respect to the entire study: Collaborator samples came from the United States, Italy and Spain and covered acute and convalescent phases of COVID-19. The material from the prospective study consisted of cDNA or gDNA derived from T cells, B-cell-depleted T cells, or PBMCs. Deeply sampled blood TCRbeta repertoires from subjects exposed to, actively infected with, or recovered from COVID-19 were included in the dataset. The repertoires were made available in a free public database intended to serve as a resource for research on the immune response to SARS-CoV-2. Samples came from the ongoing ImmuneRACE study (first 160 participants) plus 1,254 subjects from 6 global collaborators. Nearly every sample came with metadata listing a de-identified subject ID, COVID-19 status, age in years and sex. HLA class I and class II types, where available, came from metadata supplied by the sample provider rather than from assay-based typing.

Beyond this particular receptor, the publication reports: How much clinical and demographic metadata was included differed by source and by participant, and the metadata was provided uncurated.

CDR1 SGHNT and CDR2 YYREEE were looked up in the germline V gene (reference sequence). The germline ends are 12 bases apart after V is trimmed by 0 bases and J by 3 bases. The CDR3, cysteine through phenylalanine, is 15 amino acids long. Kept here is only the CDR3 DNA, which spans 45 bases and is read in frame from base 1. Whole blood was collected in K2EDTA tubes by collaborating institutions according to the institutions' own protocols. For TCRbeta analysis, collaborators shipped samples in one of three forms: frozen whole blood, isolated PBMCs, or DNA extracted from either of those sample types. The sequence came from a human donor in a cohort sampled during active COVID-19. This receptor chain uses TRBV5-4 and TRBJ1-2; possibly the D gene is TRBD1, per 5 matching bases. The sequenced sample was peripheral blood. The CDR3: CASSLVTVGDYGYTF. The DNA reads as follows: TGTGCCAGCAGCTTGGTGACAGTAGGAGACTATGGCTACACCTTC.